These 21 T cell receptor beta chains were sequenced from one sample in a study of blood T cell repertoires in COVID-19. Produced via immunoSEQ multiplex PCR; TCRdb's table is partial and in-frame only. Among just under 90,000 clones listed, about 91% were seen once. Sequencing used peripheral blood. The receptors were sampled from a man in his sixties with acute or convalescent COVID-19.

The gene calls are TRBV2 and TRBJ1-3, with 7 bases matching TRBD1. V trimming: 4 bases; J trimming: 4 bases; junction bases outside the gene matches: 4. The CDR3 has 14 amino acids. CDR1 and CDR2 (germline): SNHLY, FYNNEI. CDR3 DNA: TGTGCCAGCAGTGTCGGGGGACAGGGAAACACCATATATTTT. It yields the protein CASSVGGQGNTIYF.

The CDR3: CASSGPSGRGETQYF. CDR3 bases: TGTGCCAGCAGCGGGCCGAGCGGGAGAGGAGAGACCCAGTACTTC. This sequence joins TRBV13 and TRBJ2-5; TRBD2 matches at 8 bases. The CDR3 has 15 amino acids. The germline V gene has CDR1 PRHDT and CDR2 FYEKMQ (reference sequence). Trimming cost V 5 bases and J 4 bases; bases outside gene matches: 9.

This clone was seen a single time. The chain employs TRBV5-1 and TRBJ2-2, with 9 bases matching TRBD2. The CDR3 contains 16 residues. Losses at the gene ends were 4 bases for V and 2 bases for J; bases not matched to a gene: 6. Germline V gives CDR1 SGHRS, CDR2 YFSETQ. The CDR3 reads CASSLLAGANTGELFF. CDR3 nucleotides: TGCGCCAGCAGCCTGTTAGCGGGAGCTAACACCGGGGAGCTGTTTTTT.

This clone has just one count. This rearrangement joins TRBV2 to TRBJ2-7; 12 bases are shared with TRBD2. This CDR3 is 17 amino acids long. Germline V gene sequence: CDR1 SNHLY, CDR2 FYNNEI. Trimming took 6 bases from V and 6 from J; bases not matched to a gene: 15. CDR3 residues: CASSRRRGLAGPPEQYF. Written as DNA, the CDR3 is TGTGCCAGCAGCCGCCGCCGGGGACTAGCGGGTCCGCCCGAGCAGTACTTC.

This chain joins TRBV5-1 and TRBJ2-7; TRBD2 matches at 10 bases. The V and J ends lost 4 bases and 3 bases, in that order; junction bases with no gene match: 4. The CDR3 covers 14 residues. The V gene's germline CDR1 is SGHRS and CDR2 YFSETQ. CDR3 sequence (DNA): TGCGCCAGCAGCGGGACTAGCGAGGGCTACGAGCAGTACTTC. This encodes CASSGTSEGYEQYF.

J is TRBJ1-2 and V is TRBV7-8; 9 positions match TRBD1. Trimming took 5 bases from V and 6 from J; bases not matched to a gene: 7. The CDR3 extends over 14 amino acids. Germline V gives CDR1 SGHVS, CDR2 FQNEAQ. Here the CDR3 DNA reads TGTGCCAGCAGCGGGGGGACAGGGAAGAATGGCTACACCTTC. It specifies CASSGGTGKNGYTF.

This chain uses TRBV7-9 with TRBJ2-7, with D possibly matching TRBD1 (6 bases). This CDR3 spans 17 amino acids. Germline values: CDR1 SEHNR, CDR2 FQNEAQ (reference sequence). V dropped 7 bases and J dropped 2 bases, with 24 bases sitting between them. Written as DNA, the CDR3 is TGTGCCAGCAAAGCTTATCCAGGCGACAGGTTAACCTACGAGCAGTACTTC. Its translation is CASKAYPGDRLTYEQYF.

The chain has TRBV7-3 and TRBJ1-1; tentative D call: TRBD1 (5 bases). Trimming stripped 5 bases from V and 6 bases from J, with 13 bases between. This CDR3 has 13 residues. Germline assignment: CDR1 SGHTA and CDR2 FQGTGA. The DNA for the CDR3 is TGTGCCAGCAGCCCCGCCGGGGGGTCTGAAGCTTTCTTT. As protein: CASSPAGGSEAFF.

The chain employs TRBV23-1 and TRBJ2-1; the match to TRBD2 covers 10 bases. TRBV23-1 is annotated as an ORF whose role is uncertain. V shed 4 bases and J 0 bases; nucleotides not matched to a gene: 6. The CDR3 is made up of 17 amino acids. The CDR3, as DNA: TGCGCCAGCAGTCCCCTAGCGGGAGCCCCCTCCTACAATGAGCAGTTCTTC. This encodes CASSPLAGAPSYNEQFF.

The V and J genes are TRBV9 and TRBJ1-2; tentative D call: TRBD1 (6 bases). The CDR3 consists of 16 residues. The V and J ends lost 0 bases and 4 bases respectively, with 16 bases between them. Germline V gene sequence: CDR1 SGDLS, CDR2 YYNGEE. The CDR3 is CASSVAAQGTPYGYTF. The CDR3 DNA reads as TGTGCCAGCAGCGTAGCGGCCCAGGGGACCCCCTATGGCTACACCTTC.

Here the CDR3 DNA reads TGTGCCAGCAGCTTAGGGACAGGGGGTGCGGGAGATACGCAGTATTTT. This translates into CASSLGTGGAGDTQYF. The V and J genes are TRBV5-4 and TRBJ2-3; TRBD1 matches at 11 bases. V trimming: 2 bases; J trimming: 5 bases; junction bases outside the gene matches: 7. CDR3 length equals 16 residues. The germline V gene has CDR1 SGHNT and CDR2 YYREEE (reference sequence).

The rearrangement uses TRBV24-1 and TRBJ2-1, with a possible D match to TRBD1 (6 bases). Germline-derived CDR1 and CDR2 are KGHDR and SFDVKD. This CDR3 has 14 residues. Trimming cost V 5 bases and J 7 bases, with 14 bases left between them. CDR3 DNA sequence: TGTGCCACCAGTGGGGGGCGACGGGTGAATGAGCAGTTCTTC. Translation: CATSGGRRVNEQFF.

CDR3 sequence (DNA): TGCGCCAGCAGCTTGATGGGGGAGGAGGGCTACACCTTC. This translates into CASSLMGEEGYTF. The chain couples TRBV5-1 to TRBJ1-2; D is perhaps TRBD1 (5 bases). V lost 1 base to trimming and J lost 8 bases, with 12 bases between them. Germline V gene lookup returns CDR1 SGHRS and CDR2 YFSETQ. The CDR3 length is 13 residues. The full variable domain, with the rest looked up from reference TRBV5-1 and TRBJ1-2, is KAGVTQTPRYLIKTRGQQVTLSCSPISGHRSVSWYQQTPGQGLQFLFEYFSETQRNKGNFPGRFSGRQFSNSRSEMNVSTLELGDSALYLCASSLMGEEGYTFGSGTRLTVV.

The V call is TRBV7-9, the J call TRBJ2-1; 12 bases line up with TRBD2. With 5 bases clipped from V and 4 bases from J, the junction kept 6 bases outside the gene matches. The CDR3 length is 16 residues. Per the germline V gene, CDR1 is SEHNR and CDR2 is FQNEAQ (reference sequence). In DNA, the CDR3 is TGTGCCAGCAGCATCCTAGCGGGGGGGACGTACAATGAGCAGTTCTTC. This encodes CASSILAGGTYNEQFF.

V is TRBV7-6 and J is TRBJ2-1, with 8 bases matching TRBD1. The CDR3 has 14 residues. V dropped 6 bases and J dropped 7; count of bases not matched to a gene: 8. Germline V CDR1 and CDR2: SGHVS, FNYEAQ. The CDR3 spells CASRGQGAYNEQFF. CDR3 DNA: TGTGCCAGCAGAGGCCAGGGGGCATATAATGAGCAGTTCTTC. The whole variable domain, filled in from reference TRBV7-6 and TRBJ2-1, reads GAGVSQSPRYKVTKRGQDVALRCDPISGHVSLYWYRQALGQGPEFLTYFNYEAQQDKSGLPNDRFSAERPEGSISTLTIQRTEQRDSAMYRCASRGQGAYNEQFFGPGTRLTVL.

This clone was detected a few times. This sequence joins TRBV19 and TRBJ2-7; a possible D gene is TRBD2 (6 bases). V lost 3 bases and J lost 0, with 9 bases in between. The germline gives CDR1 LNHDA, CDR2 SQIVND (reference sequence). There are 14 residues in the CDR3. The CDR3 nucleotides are TGTGCCAGTAGTATGGACGGGAGCTCCTACGAGCAGTACTTC. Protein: CASSMDGSSYEQYF.

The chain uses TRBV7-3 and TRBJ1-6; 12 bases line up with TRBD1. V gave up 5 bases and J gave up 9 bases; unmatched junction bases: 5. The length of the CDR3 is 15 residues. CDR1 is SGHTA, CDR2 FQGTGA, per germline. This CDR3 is CASSLGTGGSSPLHF. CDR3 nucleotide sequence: TGTGCCAGCAGCCTAGGGACAGGGGGCAGTTCACCCCTCCACTTT.

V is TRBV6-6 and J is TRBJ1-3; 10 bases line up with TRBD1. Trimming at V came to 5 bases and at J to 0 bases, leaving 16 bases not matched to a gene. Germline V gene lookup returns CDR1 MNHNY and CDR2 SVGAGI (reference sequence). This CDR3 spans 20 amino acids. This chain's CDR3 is CASSRDRGRTVRSSGNTIYF. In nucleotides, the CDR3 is TGTGCCAGCAGTCGAGACAGGGGGCGCACGGTGAGGAGCTCTGGAAACACCATATATTTT.

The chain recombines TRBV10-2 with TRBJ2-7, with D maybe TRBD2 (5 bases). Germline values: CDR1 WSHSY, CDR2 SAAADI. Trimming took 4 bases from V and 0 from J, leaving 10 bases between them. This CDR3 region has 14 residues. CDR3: CASSAMGSSYEQYF. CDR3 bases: TGCGCCAGCAGTGCTATGGGGAGCTCCTACGAGCAGTACTTC.

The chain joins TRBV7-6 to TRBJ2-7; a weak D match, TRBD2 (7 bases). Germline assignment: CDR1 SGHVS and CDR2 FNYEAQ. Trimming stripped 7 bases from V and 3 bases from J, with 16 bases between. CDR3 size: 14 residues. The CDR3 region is CASNKGGADYEQYF. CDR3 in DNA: TGTGCCAGCAATAAGGGGGGGGCGGACTACGAGCAGTACTTC. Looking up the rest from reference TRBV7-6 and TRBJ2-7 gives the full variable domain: GAGVSQSPRYKVTKRGQDVALRCDPISGHVSLYWYRQALGQGPEFLTYFNYEAQQDKSGLPNDRFSAERPEGSISTLTIQRTEQRDSAMYRCASNKGGADYEQYFGPGTRLTVT.

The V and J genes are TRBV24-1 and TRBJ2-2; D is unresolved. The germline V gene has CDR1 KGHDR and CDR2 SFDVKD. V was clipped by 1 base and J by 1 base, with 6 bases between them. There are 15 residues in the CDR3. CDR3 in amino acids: CATSDFQENTGELFF. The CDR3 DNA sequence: TGTGCCACCAGTGATTTTCAGGAGAACACCGGGGAGCTGTTTTTT.